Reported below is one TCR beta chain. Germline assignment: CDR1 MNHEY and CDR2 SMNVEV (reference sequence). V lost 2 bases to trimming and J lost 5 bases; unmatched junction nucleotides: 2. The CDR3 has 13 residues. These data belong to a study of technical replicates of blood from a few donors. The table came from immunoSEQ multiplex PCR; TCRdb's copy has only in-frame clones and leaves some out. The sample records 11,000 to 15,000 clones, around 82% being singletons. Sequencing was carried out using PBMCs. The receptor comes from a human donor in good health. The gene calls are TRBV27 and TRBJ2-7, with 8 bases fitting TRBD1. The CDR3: CASSLDRGHEQYF. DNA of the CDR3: TGTGCCAGCAGTTTAGACAGGGGCCACGAGCAGTACTTC.